The present entry profiles one T cell receptor beta chain with its context. Germline CDR1 LGHDT, CDR2 YNNKEL (reference sequence). There are 13 residues in the CDR3. TCRdb redid the calling of the PCR reads with MiXCR, one entry per CDR3 protein. This table has roughly 13,000 distinct CDR3 sequences, 46% appearing once. This sample is drawn from a study of tumor-infiltrating lymphocytes in oesophageal squamous cell carcinoma. V gene TRBV3-1 combines with J gene TRBJ2-5, with 9 nucleotides matching TRBD2. The J call is in doubt because the DNA end fits TRBJ2-1 better. This receptor was identified in a male donor with esophageal squamous cell carcinoma. Material: blood. The DNA for the CDR3 is TGTGCCAGCAGGACTAGCGGTGCGAATGAGCAGTTCTTC. It specifies CASRTSGANEQFF.